Shown below are 21 T cell receptor beta chains from a single sample sequenced in a study of STAT5B mutations in CD4+ large granular lymphocyte leukemia. The assay was immunoSEQ multiplex PCR, and TCRdb's table has in-frame clones only and misses some. The repertoire consists of roughly 23,000 clones, with 82% occurring once and the leading ten covering approximately 9%. Sequenced input: CD4+ T cells from blood buffy coats. The receptors here all came from a human donor in good health.

The rearrangement joins TRBV2 to TRBJ2-1; D call uncertain. Germline CDR1 reads SNHLY; CDR2 reads FYNNEI. V was cut by 3 bases and J by 7 bases, with 13 bases left in between. This CDR3 comprises 14 residues. This CDR3 is CASSESIGKNEQFF. The DNA of the CDR3 is TGTGCCAGCAGTGAGTCTATAGGGAAGAATGAGCAGTTCTTC.

The chain links TRBV2 to TRBJ1-5; TRBD1 matches at 10 bases. Germline trimming cut 3 bases from V and 0 bases from J; bases unmatched to any gene: 5. This CDR3 has 17 residues. Looked up from germline, CDR1 is SNHLY and CDR2 is FYNNEI. The CDR3 spells CASSDGQGVYSNQPQHF. CDR3 DNA sequence: TGTGCCAGCAGTGACGGACAGGGGGTGTATAGCAATCAGCCCCAGCATTTT.

This clone was detected a few times. The chain carries TRBV7-8 and TRBJ1-4, with 7 bases lining up with TRBD1. Germline CDR1 is SGHVS and CDR2 is FQNEAQ. The junction had 5 bases not matched to a gene; V was cut back by 0 bases and J by 4 bases. The CDR3 consists of 16 residues. CDR3: CASSLADRQGNEKLFF. CDR3 coding DNA: TGTGCCAGCAGCTTAGCCGACCGACAGGGTAATGAAAAACTGTTTTTT.

The DNA of the CDR3 is TGCAGTGCTAGACAGGGGATTGAAGCTTTCTTT. Translating gives CSARQGIEAFF. J is TRBJ1-1 and V is TRBV20-1; maybe TRBD1 (6 bases). Trimming stripped 2 bases from V and 7 bases from J, with 8 bases between. Germline V gene sequence: CDR1 DFQATT, CDR2 SNEGSKA (reference sequence). There are 11 residues in the CDR3.

DNA of the CDR3: TGTGCCAGCAGCGCAGCGGTCGGGATTCGGACCGGGGAGCTGTTTTTT. Its translation is CASSAAVGIRTGELFF. The chain links TRBV7-6 to TRBJ2-2; D may be TRBD2 (5 bases). Deletions cut 5 bases from V and 5 bases from J, with 18 bases between. The CDR3 length is 16 residues. Germline CDR1 and CDR2: SGHVS and FNYEAQ. Combining the CDR3 with reference TRBV7-6 and TRBJ2-2 gives the whole variable domain GAGVSQSPRYKVTKRGQDVALRCDPISGHVSLYWYRQALGQGPEFLTYFNYEAQQDKSGLPNDRFSAERPEGSISTLTIQRTEQRDSAMYRCASSAAVGIRTGELFFGEGSRLTVL.

The chain carries TRBV5-1 and TRBJ1-1; 8 nucleotides line up with TRBD1. The germline gives CDR1 SGHRS, CDR2 YFSETQ. After removal of 1 base from V and 0 bases from J, the junction contained 2 bases not matched to a gene. This CDR3 is 15 amino acids long. CDR3 sequence reads: CASSLMTGVNTEAFF. CDR3 nucleotides: TGCGCCAGCAGCTTGATGACAGGGGTGAACACTGAAGCTTTCTTT.

The genes are TRBV7-8 and TRBJ1-3; D is uncertain. V lost 5 bases and J 0 bases, leaving 8 bases between the germline ends. Germline assignment: CDR1 SGHVS and CDR2 FQNEAQ. The length of the CDR3 is 14 residues. CDR3 nucleotide sequence: TGTGCCAGCAGCCGCACGATCTCTGGAAACACCATATATTTT. It is translated as CASSRTISGNTIYF.

The gene calls are TRBV19 and TRBJ2-1; 13 positions match TRBD2. J was trimmed by 8 bases and V by 5 bases; bases with no gene match: 6. The V gene's germline CDR1 is LNHDA and CDR2 SQIVND (reference sequence). This CDR3 region has 15 residues. CDR3 loop: CASSPWTSGGDEQFF. The CDR3 DNA reads TGTGCCAGTAGTCCTTGGACTAGCGGGGGCGATGAGCAGTTCTTC.

V is TRBV6-5 and J is TRBJ2-7; D possibly uses TRBD1 or TRBD2 (5 bases each). V lost 6 bases and J 6 bases, leaving 18 bases between the germline ends. Germline lookup yields CDR1 MNHEY and CDR2 SVGAGI. The CDR3 is 14 residues long. For the CDR3, the DNA is TGTGCCAGCAGGGGGACGGAGAATAACGGCGAGCAGTACTTC. Protein: CASRGTENNGEQYF.

The chain recombines TRBV19 with TRBJ2-2, with 7 bases aligning to TRBD1. The CDR3 is made up of 14 amino acids. After removal of 3 bases from V and 5 bases from J, the junction contained 3 bases not matched to a gene. The germline V gene has CDR1 LNHDA and CDR2 SQIVND (reference sequence). The CDR3 sequence: CASSMTGQTGELFF. For the CDR3, the DNA is TGTGCCAGTAGTATGACGGGACAGACCGGGGAGCTGTTTTTT.

The chain links TRBV29-1 to TRBJ2-7, with D possibly being TRBD1 (6 bases). The V gene's germline CDR1 is SQVTM and CDR2 ANQGSEA. The V gene lost 4 bases and the J gene lost 4 bases, with 11 bases spanning the gap. The CDR3 has 12 residues. This chain's CDR3 is CSVAGAGYEQYF. The DNA of the CDR3 is TGCAGCGTTGCAGGGGCTGGATACGAGCAGTACTTC.

The chain recombines TRBV11-2 with TRBJ2-6, with D unclear. The CDR3 runs to 16 residues. The V gene's germline CDR1 is SGHAT and CDR2 FQNNGV. The V end lost 5 bases, the J end lost 0 bases, and 11 bases lay between the germline ends. CDR3 sequence (DNA): TGTGCCAGCAGCCCTACATCTACCTCTGGGGCCAACGTCCTGACTTTC. It translates to CASSPTSTSGANVLTF.

V usage is TRBV7-3 and J usage is TRBJ2-5; D possibly corresponds to TRBD2 (6 bases). Between the trimmed V and J ends, which lost 2 bases and 0 bases, there was a span of 10 bases. CDR1 and CDR2 (germline): SGHTA, FQGTGA. The CDR3 sequence is 15 residues long. This chain's CDR3 is CASSLEAGNQETQYF. The CDR3 DNA is TGTGCCAGCAGCTTAGAGGCGGGAAACCAAGAGACCCAGTACTTC.

This clone was detected a few times. The V call is TRBV7-2, the J call TRBJ1-6, with D hard to call. V was pared by 5 bases and J by 3 bases, with 14 bases between. Germline-derived CDR1 and CDR2 are SGHTA and FQGNSA. This CDR3 has 16 residues. CDR3 sequence: CASSGGGEGYNSPLHF. The CDR3 coding sequence is TGTGCCAGCAGCGGTGGAGGAGAGGGCTATAATTCACCCCTCCACTTT.

This clone has just one count. The chain combines TRBV4-3 with TRBJ2-7, with 8 bases fitting TRBD1. Germline lookup yields CDR1 LGHNA and CDR2 YSLEER. The junction had 7 bases not matched to a gene; V was cut back by 4 bases and J by 2 bases. CDR3 length: 15 residues. The CDR3 protein is CASSPSTGETYEQYF. The CDR3 DNA is TGCGCCAGCAGCCCTTCGACAGGGGAAACCTACGAGCAGTACTTC.

V gene TRBV7-8 combines with J gene TRBJ1-5; D is ambiguous. V was pared by 3 bases and J by 8 bases, with 8 bases between. Germline V gene data show CDR1 as SGHVS and CDR2 as FQNEAQ. The CDR3 has 12 residues. CDR3 in amino acids: CASSLEREPQHF. The CDR3 DNA reads TGTGCCAGCAGCTTGGAGAGAGAGCCCCAGCATTTT.

This sequence joins TRBV27 and TRBJ1-2; D is perhaps TRBD1 (5 bases). CDR3 length: 17 residues. The V gene's germline CDR1 is MNHEY and CDR2 SMNVEV (reference sequence). Trimming removed 7 bases at V and 0 bases at J, with 21 bases between. The CDR3 DNA reads TGTGCCAGCACCCCCGTTAGAGGTCAGGGAACTAACTATGGCTACACCTTC. It translates to CASTPVRGQGTNYGYTF.

This chain links TRBV7-2 with TRBJ2-1; D is unresolved. The germline gives CDR1 SGHTA, CDR2 FQGNSA. The CDR3 has 13 residues. V lost 6 bases to trimming and J lost 9 bases, with 15 bases between them. This CDR3 is CASRTTRGGEQFF. In DNA form, the CDR3 reads TGTGCCAGCAGAACCACACGAGGCGGTGAGCAGTTCTTC.

The chain employs TRBV7-2 and TRBJ2-5; D is possibly TRBD1 (6 bases). This CDR3 comprises 14 residues. Germline V lookup: CDR1 SGHTA, CDR2 FQGNSA. V gave up 8 bases and J gave up 0 bases, with 13 bases separating them. The CDR3 protein is CASGGHSYQETQYF. The CDR3 DNA reads as TGTGCCAGCGGGGGACACTCGTACCAAGAGACCCAGTACTTC.

The chain is built from TRBV19 and TRBJ2-5; perhaps TRBD2 as D (6 bases). The CDR3 loop spans 14 amino acids. Germline loops: CDR1 LNHDA, CDR2 SQIVND (reference sequence). Between the trimmed V and J ends, which lost 6 bases and 1 base, there was a span of 12 bases. CDR3 sequence reads: CASSRRGIQETQYF. CDR3 DNA sequence: TGTGCCAGTAGCCGTCGGGGGATCCAAGAGACCCAGTACTTC.

The gene calls are TRBV4-3 and TRBJ2-7, with a weak D call TRBD1 (7 bases). Looked up from germline, CDR1 is LGHNA and CDR2 is YSLEER. This CDR3 comprises 16 residues. With 6 bases removed from V and 3 bases from J, the gap between germline ends came to 21 bases. CDR3 in amino acids: CASSTTLGGTDYEQYF. DNA for the CDR3: TGCGCCAGCAGTACGACTTTGGGCGGGACAGACTACGAGCAGTACTTC.